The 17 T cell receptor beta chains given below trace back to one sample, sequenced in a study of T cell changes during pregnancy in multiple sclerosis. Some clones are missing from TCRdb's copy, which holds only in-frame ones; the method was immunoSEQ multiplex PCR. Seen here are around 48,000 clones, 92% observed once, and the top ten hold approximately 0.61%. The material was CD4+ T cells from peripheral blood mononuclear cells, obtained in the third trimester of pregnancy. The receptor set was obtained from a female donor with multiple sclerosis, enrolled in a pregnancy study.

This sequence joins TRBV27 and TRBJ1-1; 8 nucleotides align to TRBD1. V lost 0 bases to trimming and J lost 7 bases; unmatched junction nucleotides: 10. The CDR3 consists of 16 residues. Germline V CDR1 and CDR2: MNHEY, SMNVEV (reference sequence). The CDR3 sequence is CASSLSSGTGRSEAFF. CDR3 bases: TGTGCCAGCAGTTTATCATCCGGGACAGGTAGAAGTGAAGCTTTCTTT.

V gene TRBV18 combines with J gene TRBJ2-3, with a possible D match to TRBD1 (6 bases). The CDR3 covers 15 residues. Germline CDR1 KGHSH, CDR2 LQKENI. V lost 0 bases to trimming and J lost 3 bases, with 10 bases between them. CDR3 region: CASSPPLRGTDTQYF. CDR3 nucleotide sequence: TGTGCCAGCTCACCACCGCTCAGGGGAACAGATACGCAGTATTTT.

CDR3: CASSGLAGFLGEQYF. Written as DNA, the CDR3 is TGTGCCAGCAGTGGCCTAGCGGGATTCCTGGGGGAGCAGTACTTC. The chain combines TRBV2 with TRBJ2-7, with 9 bases aligning to TRBD2. Germline assignment: CDR1 SNHLY and CDR2 FYNNEI. The CDR3 extends over 15 amino acids. V lost 4 bases, J lost 7 bases, and 11 bases stayed unmatched.

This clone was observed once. In DNA, the CDR3 is TGTGCCAGCAGTCTGACAGGGAAAGGTTCACCCCTCCACTTT. This gives the protein CASSLTGKGSPLHF. The J gene is TRBJ1-6, the V gene TRBV25-1; 7 bases map to TRBD1. V lost 5 bases and J lost 9; bases outside the gene matches: 7. CDR1 MGHDK and CDR2 SYGVNS come from the germline V gene. This CDR3 contains 14 residues.

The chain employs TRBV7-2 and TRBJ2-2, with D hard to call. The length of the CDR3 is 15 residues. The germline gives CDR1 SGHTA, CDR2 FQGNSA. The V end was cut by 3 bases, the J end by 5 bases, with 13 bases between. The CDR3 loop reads CASSLVLRGTGELFF. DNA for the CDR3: TGTGCCAGCAGCTTGGTACTAAGAGGAACCGGGGAGCTGTTTTTT.

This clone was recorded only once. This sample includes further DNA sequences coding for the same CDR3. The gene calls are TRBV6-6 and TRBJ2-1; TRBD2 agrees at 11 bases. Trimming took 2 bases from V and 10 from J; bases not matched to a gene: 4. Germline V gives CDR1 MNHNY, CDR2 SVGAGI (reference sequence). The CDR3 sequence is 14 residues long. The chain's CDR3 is CASSYGTSGPEQFF. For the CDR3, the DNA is TGTGCCAGCAGTTACGGGACTAGCGGACCGGAGCAGTTCTTC.

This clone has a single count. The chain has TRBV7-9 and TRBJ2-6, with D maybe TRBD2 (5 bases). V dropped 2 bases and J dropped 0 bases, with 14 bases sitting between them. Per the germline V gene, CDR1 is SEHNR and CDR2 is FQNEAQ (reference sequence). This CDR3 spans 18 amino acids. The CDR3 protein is CASSLLAGLSSGANVLTF. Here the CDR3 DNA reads TGTGCCAGCAGCTTATTAGCTGGACTGAGCTCTGGGGCCAACGTCCTGACTTTC.

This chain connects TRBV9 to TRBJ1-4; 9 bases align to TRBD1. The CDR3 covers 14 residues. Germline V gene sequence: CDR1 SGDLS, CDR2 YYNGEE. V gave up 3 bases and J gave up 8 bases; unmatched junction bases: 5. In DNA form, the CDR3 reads TGTGCCAGCAGCGCGGCCGGGACAGGGGAAAAACTGTTTTTT. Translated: CASSAAGTGEKLFF. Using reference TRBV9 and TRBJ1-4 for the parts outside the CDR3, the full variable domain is DSGVTQTPKHLITATGQRVTLRCSPRSGDLSVYWYQQSLDQGLQFLIQYYNGEERAKGNILERFSAQQFPDLHSELNLSSLELGDSALYFCASSAAGTGEKLFFGSGTQLSVL.

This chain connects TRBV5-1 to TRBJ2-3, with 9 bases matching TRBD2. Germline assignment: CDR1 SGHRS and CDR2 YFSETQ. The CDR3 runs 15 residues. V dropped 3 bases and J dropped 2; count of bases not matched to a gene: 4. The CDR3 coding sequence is TGCGCCAGCAGCTCCCGGACTAGCGCCACAGATACGCAGTATTTT. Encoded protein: CASSSRTSATDTQYF.

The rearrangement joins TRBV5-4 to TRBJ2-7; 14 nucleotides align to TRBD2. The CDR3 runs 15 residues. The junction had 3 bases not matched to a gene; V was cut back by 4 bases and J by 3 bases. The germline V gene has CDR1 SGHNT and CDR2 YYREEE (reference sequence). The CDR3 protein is CASSEGLAGVYEQYF. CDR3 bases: TGTGCCAGCAGCGAGGGACTAGCGGGAGTCTACGAGCAGTACTTC.

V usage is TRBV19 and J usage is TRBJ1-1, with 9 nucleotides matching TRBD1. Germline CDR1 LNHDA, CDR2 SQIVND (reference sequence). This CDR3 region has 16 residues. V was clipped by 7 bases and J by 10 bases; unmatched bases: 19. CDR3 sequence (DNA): TGTGCCAGTACCGACGTCCTAAGGGACAGGGAGTCGCGAGCTTTCTTT. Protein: CASTDVLRDRESRAFF.

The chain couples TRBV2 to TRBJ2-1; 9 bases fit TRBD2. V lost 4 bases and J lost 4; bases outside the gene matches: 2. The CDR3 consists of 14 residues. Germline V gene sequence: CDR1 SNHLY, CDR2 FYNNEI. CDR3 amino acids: CASSVGLAYNEQFF. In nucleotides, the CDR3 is TGTGCCAGCAGTGTGGGACTAGCTTACAATGAGCAGTTCTTC.

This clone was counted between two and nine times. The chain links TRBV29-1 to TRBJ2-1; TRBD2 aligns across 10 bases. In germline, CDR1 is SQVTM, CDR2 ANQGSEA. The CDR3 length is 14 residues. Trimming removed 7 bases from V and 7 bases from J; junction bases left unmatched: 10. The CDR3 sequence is CSADTSGVFNEQFF. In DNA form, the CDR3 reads TGCAGCGCAGACACTAGCGGGGTCTTTAATGAGCAGTTCTTC.

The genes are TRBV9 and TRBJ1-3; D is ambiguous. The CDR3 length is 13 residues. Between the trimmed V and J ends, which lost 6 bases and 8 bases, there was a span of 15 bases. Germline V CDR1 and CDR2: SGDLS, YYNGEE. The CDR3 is CASNVTVSDTIYF. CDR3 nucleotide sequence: TGTGCCAGCAACGTTACAGTGTCAGACACCATATATTTT.

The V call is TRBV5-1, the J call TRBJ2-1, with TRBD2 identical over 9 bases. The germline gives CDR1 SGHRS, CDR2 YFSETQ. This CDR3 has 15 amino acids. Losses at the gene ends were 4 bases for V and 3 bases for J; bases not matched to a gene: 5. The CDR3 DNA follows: TGCGCCAGCAGCATGACTAGCGGACTCTACAATGAGCAGTTCTTC. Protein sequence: CASSMTSGLYNEQFF.

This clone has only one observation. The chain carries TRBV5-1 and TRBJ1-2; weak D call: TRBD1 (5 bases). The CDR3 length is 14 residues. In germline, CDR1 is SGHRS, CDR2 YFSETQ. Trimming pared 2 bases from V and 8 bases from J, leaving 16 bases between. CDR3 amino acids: CASSLTPGSAGYTF. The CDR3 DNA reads TGCGCCAGCAGCTTAACCCCAGGGTCGGCCGGCTACACCTTC.

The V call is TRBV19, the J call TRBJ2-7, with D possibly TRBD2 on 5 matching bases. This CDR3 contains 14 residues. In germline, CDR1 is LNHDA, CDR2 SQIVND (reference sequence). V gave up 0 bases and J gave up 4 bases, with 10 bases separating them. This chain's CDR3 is CASSIEGRGYEQYF. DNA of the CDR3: TGTGCCAGTAGTATAGAAGGGAGAGGTTACGAGCAGTACTTC.